This TCR delta chain was recovered during a study of gamma-delta chains in newborns, infants, children. Across the study: Innate gammadelta T cells reportedly expand polyclonally right after birth, driven by microbial exposure, per the title.

The germline gives CDR1 TVYSNPD, CDR2 GDNSRS (reference sequence). Trimming cost V 0 bases and J 1 base; bases outside gene matches: 25. The length of the CDR3 is 22 residues. TCRdb ran CATT on the reads. Of more than 6,500 delta-chain clones listed, around 1.6% are singletons. This chain connects TRDV3 to TRDJ1; 11 bases agree with TRDD3. The receptor was derived from a child who was a newborn, infant or young child, either healthy, febrile or measles-vaccinated (not recorded which). The sample comprised blood. The CDR3 sequence: CAFSIPPPSYILGDRGTDKLIF. The CDR3, as DNA: TGTGCCTTTAGTATTCCCCCGCCTTCCTACATACTGGGGGATAGGGGCACCGATAAACTCATCTTT.